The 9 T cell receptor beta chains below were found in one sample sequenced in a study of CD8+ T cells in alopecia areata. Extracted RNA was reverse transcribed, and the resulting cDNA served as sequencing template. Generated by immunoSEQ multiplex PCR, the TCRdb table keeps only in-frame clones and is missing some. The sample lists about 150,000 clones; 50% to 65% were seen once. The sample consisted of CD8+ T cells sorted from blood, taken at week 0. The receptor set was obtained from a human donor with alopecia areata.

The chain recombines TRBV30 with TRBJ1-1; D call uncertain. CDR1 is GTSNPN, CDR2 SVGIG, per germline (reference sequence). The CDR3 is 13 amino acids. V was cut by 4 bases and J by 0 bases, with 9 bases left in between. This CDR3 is CAWMAGLNTEAFF. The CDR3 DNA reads TGTGCCTGGATGGCAGGATTGAACACTGAAGCTTTCTTT.

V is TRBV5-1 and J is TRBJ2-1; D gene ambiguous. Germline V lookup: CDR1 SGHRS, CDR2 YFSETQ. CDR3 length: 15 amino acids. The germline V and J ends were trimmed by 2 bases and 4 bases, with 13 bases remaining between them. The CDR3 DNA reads TGCGCCAGCAGCTTTACAGACTCCTTTTACAATGAGCAGTTCTTC. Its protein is CASSFTDSFYNEQFF.

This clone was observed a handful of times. This chain's CDR3 is CASSQDRDVFDEQFF. In DNA form, the CDR3 reads TGCGCCAGCAGCCAAGACAGGGATGTTTTTGATGAGCAGTTCTTC. The rearrangement links TRBV4-1 to TRBJ2-1; maybe TRBD1 (5 bases). The CDR3 consists of 15 residues. The V end lost 0 bases, the J end lost 8 bases, and 14 bases lay between the germline ends. CDR1 is MGHRA, CDR2 YSYEKL, per germline.

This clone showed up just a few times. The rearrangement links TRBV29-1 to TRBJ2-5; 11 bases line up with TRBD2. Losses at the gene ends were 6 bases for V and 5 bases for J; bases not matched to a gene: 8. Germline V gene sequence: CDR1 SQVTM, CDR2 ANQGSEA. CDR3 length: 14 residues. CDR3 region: CSVTLAGGGETQYF. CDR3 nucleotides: TGCAGCGTCACCCTAGCGGGGGGCGGGGAGACCCAGTACTTC.

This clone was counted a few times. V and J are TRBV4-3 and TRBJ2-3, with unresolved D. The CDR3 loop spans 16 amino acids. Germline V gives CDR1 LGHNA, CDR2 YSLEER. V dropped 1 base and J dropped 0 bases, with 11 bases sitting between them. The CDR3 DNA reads TGCGCCAGCAGCCAAGCGGCCTTCACTAGCACAGATACGCAGTATTTT. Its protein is CASSQAAFTSTDTQYF.

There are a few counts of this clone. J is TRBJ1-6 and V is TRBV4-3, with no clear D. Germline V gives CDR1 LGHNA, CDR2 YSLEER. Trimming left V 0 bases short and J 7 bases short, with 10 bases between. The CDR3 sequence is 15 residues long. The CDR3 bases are TGCGCCAGCAGCCAAGATGGGGAAAACAATTCACCCCTCCACTTT. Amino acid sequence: CASSQDGENNSPLHF.

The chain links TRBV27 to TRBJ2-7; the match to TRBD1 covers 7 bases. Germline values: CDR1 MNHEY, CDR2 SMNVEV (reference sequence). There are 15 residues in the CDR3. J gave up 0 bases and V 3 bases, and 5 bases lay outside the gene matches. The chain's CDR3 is CASSLWGTASYEQYF. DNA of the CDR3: TGTGCCAGCAGTTTGTGGGGGACAGCCTCCTACGAGCAGTACTTC.

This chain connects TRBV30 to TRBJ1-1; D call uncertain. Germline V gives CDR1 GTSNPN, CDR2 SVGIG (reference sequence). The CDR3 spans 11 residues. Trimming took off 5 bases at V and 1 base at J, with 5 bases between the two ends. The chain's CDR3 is CAWGENTEAFF. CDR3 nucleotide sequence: TGTGCCTGGGGCGAGAACACTGAAGCTTTCTTT.

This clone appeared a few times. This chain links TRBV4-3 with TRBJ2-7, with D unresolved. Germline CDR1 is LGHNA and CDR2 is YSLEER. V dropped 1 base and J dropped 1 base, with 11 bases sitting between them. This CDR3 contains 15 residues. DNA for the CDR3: TGCGCCAGCAGCCAAGCATATCGGGCTTCCTACGAGCAGTACTTC. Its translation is CASSQAYRASYEQYF.